This paragraph reports one TCR beta chain. Which antigen it targets is not known. Within one base of it there is no much larger clone, and no base qualities were kept. What this sample's time point label stands for: baseline before first vaccination. Samples from vaccinated people were obtained from the UK trials COV001 and COV002, which included a single-blind randomized controlled phase 2/3 trial of AZD1222 (ChAdOx1 nCoV-19) in healthy adults. Trial participant PBMC samples were collected at day 0 and day 28 after the second dose for TCRbeta chain sequencing. The data derive from a study of T cell responses to AZD1222 COVID-19 vaccine listed by TCRdb under 2021. Notes on the research overall: Because spike-specific TCR depth and breadth did not differ between the two schedules, AZD1222 recipients who got a second dose at roughly 4 weeks were pooled with those who got a second dose at roughly 12 weeks. TCR sequencing was performed for about 240 trial participants, of whom about 200 were given two doses of AZD1222 and around 25 were given two doses of MenACWY control vaccine. Trial participants were enrolled by age into 18-55, 56-69 and 70-plus year subgroups, with roughly 150, 30 and 60 TCR-sequenced participants respectively.

What the work shows at the level of the full study, not this receptor alone: The 56-69-year group was small, and its depth increase did not reach significance, likely because of low power. Conclusions about previously exposed vaccinees are limited, since just 6 or 7 AZD1222 recipients were seropositive for SARS-CoV-2 at baseline. After two AZD1222 doses, both the breadth and the depth of spike-specific TCRs were significantly higher than at day 0 and than in MenACWY recipients. CD4 TCRs associated with the vaccine covered the entire spike protein, and the dominant responses were in regions 160-218 and 743-854. Participants were mostly white British and included more females than males, and it was suggested by the authors that clonal diversity may have been underestimated. Reportedly, close to half of the unique spike-specific TCRs recognized epitopes lying outside the regions that are mutated in the B.1.351 and B.1.1.7 variants. No day 14 peak-response samples were available, so repertoires were characterized only after the peak T cell response.

The CDR3 regions of human TCRbeta chains were subjected to immunosequencing. The paper's processing steps were these. TCRs in the repertoires were matched against a reference library of SARS-CoV-2-specific TCRs that had been generated with the MIRA antigen-specificity platform. Breadth was defined as the fraction of unique TCRs that were SARS-CoV-2-associated. Depth was defined as the fraction of total T cells that were SARS-CoV-2-associated. Each spike-specific TCR was assigned to its reactive spike region and to a CD4 or CD8 class using the MIRA data. Log10-transformed breadth and depth values were compared by one-way ANOVA with Sidak's multiple comparisons tests. The clones in this table, taken by TCRdb from immuneACCESS, are in-frame only. Not every clone is retained; where verified, under half of the shortfall comes from an unresolved V gene, and the cause of the rest is unknown. V and J calls and clone size are copied from that table; D and trimming were computed from the DNA. The sample includes fewer than 200,000 clones, with 85% to 95% observed a single time. The biggest ten clones account for roughly 10% of the sample.

This specimen was peripheral blood, taken on day 0 of AZD1222 vaccination. This clonotype was obtained from an adult in good health.

CDR3 loop: CASSARGGAETQYF. Here is the DNA: TGTGCCAGCTCAGCCCGCGGAGGGGCGGAGACCCAGTACTTC. The V and J segments used are TRBV6-5 and TRBJ2-5; TRBD2 is a weak D gene call, 6 bases matching. The trim is 8 bases for V and 5 bases for J, with a gap of 18 bases between the germline ends. Via the germline V gene, CDR1 is MNHEY and CDR2 SVGAGI. From cysteine to phenylalanine, the CDR3 is 14 amino acids long. The read is trimmed to its CDR3 DNA, 42 bases read in frame from base 1.